The T cell receptor (beta chain) under discussion was sequenced for a study of cytomegalovirus exposure and HLA in healthy donors. Study information: About 80 million unique TCR sequences came from HLA-typed donors in an early release. The study's findings and limits: Analyzed later, association rates of TCRs varied across HLA loci, with DRB1 most and HLA-C fewest. CMV serostatus alone was available as immune exposure information. Follow-up analysis later connected one missense variant in DCLRE1C with trimming of TCR beta V- and J-genes.

About this clone itself: The antigen is not known.

Primers: 60 Vbeta forward and 13 Jbeta reverse. Clones were sequenced by immunoSEQ multiplex PCR, and TCRdb holds only the in-frame ones, with some missing. The sample consists of 80,000 to 130,000 clones, roughly 83% of them appearing once. Germline assignment: CDR1 LNHDA and CDR2 SQIVND (reference sequence). This CDR3 is built from 13 residues. V was pared by 3 bases and J by 8 bases, with 3 bases of the junction left unmatched. The receptor was derived from a female donor in good health and CMV-seropositive. Input material: PBMCs. This chain links TRBV19 with TRBJ2-3; TRBD2 aligns across 9 bases. The CDR3 DNA reads TGTGCCAGTAGTATGGCGGGGGGGCCTACGCAGTATTTT. It codes for CASSMAGGPTQYF.